Given below is one T cell receptor (beta chain) in context. Original processing notes: It was from reference gene primer amplification that nucleated cell counts were estimated. Only in-frame clones appear in the TCRdb table, and some are missing; sequencing was by immunoSEQ multiplex PCR. V and J calls and clone size are given by that table; D and trimming were obtained from the DNA. The data show about 310,000 clones, about 88% seen once. The source of the sample is a study of blood T cell repertoires in COVID-19. Overall study: Acute and convalescent COVID-19 samples came from the United States, Italy and Spain. PBMCs, B-cell-depleted T cells, or T cells were the source of the cDNA or gDNA that made up the material.

Deletions cut 6 bases from V and 5 bases from J, with 10 bases between. The germline gives CDR1 MNHEY, CDR2 SVGAGI. The CDR3 consists of 12 residues. The V and J genes are TRBV6-5 and TRBJ1-2; D is perhaps TRBD1 (6 bases). This receptor was taken from a man in his sixties or seventies with acute or convalescent COVID-19. The sample consisted of peripheral blood. CDR3 in amino acids: CASSLDSYGYTF. The CDR3 DNA is TGTGCCAGCAGCCTGGACAGTTATGGCTACACCTTC.